The rows below give T cell receptor beta chains drawn from one sample of a study of tumor-infiltrating lymphocytes in oesophageal squamous cell carcinoma. TCRdb re-called the reads through MiXCR, storing one row per CDR3 protein. The table has some 10,000 distinct CDR3 sequences, about three fifths seen once. Sequences were obtained from blood. Receptor source: a female donor with esophageal squamous cell carcinoma. The CDR3 runs from the conserved cysteine through the conserved F or W. Each record gives: D gene, clone size, V gene, J gene, CDR3 protein, CDR3 DNA. The D gene is left open where the match is weak. Size is stated for part of the rows, as once, few or many counts, or as a class when the clone is expanded.

TRBD2	.	TRBV6-5	TRBJ2-5	CASSVGSGAQETQYF	TGTGCCAGCAGTGTGGGCAGCGGGGCTCAAGAGACCCAGTACTTC
TRBD2	.	TRBV7-9	TRBJ2-3	CASSLAGTRERDTQYF	TGTGCCAGCAGCTTAGCTGGGACTAGAGAGCGGGATACGCAGTATTTT
.	.	TRBV7-6	TRBJ2-1	CASSSHPTGTEQFF	TGTGCTAGCAGCTCCCATCCTACGGGGACTGAGCAGTTCTTC
.	.	TRBV20-1	TRBJ2-7	CSAQMVDRAYEQYF	TGCAGTGCCCAGATGGTCGACAGAGCCTACGAGCAGTACTTC
TRBD1	few	TRBV7-9	TRBJ2-5	CASSGPGQRTGTQYF	TGTGCCAGCAGCGGCCCGGGACAGCGGACGGGGACCCAGTACTTC
.	.	TRBV12-3/TRBV12-4	TRBJ2-3	CASSPTPQFTDTQYF	TGTGCCAGCAGCCCGACACCACAATTCACAGATACGCAGTATTTT
.	.	TRBV5-4	TRBJ2-7	CASSFAGGQYNEQYF	TGTGCCAGCAGCTTTGCAGGGGGGCAGTACAATGAGCAGTACTTC
.	few	TRBV7-6	TRBJ2-1	CASSLGGLVNNEQFF	TGTGCCAGCAGCTTAGGGGGCTTGGTCAACAATGAGCAGTTCTTC
.	few	TRBV7-2	TRBJ2-4	CASSLLGHGGYNEQYF	TGTGCCAGCAGCTTACTAGGGCACGGCGGGTACAATGAGCAGTACTTC
TRBD1	many	TRBV7-2	TRBJ2-7	CASSLNRGPYEQYF	TGTGCCAGCAGCTTAAACAGGGGCCCCTACGAGCAGTACTTC
.	.	TRBV7-9	TRBJ2-3	CASSLAQRNLAGATDTQYF	TGTGCCAGCAGCTTAGCACAAAGGAACTTGGCAGGGGCAACAGATACGCAGTATTTT
.	.	TRBV14	TRBJ1-6	CASSHQAYSPLHF	TGTGCCAGCAGCCACCAAGCCTATTCACCCCTCCACTTT
TRBD1	.	TRBV7-9	TRBJ2-1	CASSLGTGIHEQFF	TGTGCCAGCAGCTTGGGGACAGGGATCCATGAGCAGTTCTTC
TRBD1	.	TRBV28	TRBJ2-5	CASSPNPTGYQETQYF	TGTGCCAGCAGTCCGAACCCGACAGGGTACCAAGAGACCCAGTACTTC
.	many	TRBV11-3	TRBJ1-5	CASSPSPGAGRNQPQHF	TGTGCCAGCAGCCCCAGCCCGGGGGCAGGACGTAATCAGCCCCAGCATTTT
TRBD1	.	TRBV7-2	TRBJ2-5	CASSLGSGWQGARETQYF	TGTGCCAGCAGCTTAGGTTCGGGTTGGCAGGGGGCCCGGGAGACCCAGTACTTC
.	few	TRBV7-2	TRBJ2-5	CASSLRLSQETQYF	TGTGCCAGCAGCTTAAGACTCAGCCAAGAGACCCAGTACTTC
.	many	TRBV6-6	TRBJ2-7	CASTPTASSSYEQYF	TGTGCCAGCACCCCAACCGCCTCGAGCTCCTACGAGCAGTACTTC
.	.	TRBV7-3	TRBJ2-3	CASSGAYTDTQYF	TGTGCCAGCAGCGGAGCGTACACAGATACGCAGTATTTT
.	.	TRBV7-6	TRBJ2-7	CASSLSGTGYEQYF	TGTGCCAGCAGCTTATCTGGGACCGGATACGAGCAGTACTTC
TRBD1	.	TRBV7-9	TRBJ2-5	CASSLVGDRGETQYF	TGTGCCAGCAGCTTAGTCGGAGACAGGGGAGAGACCCAGTACTTC
TRBD2	.	TRBV12-3/TRBV12-4	TRBJ2-6	CAGSLAWASGRSRGSTMSSTF	TGTGCCGGCAGTTTAGCGTGGGCTAGCGGGAGGTCCCGGGGGTCTACAATGAGCAGTACTTTC
TRBD1	few	TRBV6-5	TRBJ1-2	CASSVDRGYGYTF	TGTGCCAGCAGTGTTGACAGGGGGTATGGCTACACCTTC
TRBD1	.	TRBV7-6	TRBJ2-5	CASSHNRGQVTQYF	TGTGCTAGCAGCCACAACAGGGGGCAAGTGACCCAGTACTTC
.	large	TRBV7-2	TRBJ2-7	CASSRTGSYEQYF	TGTGCCAGCAGCCGTACAGGCTCCTACGAGCAGTACTTC
.	.	TRBV24-1	TRBJ2-5	CATSDSTGQETQYF	TGTGCCACCAGTGATTCGACAGGCCAAGAGACCCAGTACTTC
TRBD2	few	TRBV7-2	TRBJ2-7	CASSFSGRAYEQYF	TGTGCCAGCAGCTTTTCCGGGAGGGCCTACGAGCAGTACTTC
.	once	TRBV7-2	TRBJ2-7	CASSFDSYEQYF	TGTGCCAGCAGCTTTGACTCCTACGAGCAGTACTTC
.	.	TRBV7-2	TRBJ2-1	CASSSDGGRGEQFF	TGTGCCAGCAGCTCGGACGGGGGGCGGGGTGAGCAGTTCTTC
.	many	TRBV5-1	TRBJ2-7	CASSLRLRKDEQYF	TGCGCCAGCAGCTTGCGCCTTCGAAAGGACGAGCAGTACTTC
.	.	TRBV12-3/TRBV12-4	TRBJ2-5	CASSLGFAALQETQYF	TGTGCCAGCAGTTTAGGCTTTGCGGCTCTCCAAGAGACCCAGTACTTC
.	once	TRBV6-6	TRBJ1-2	CASSGTYTDYGYTF	TGTGCCAGCAGCGGGACGTATACGGACTATGGCTACACCTTC
.	.	TRBV7-3	TRBJ2-5	CASSRVGANPRETQYF	TGTGCCAGCAGCCGGGTGGGGGCCAACCCCCGAGAGACCCAGTACTTC
.	.	TRBV30	TRBJ2-6	CAWSGTSLGGSGANVLTF	TGTGCCTGGAGTGGGACATCCTTAGGAGGCTCTGGGGCCAACGTCCTGACTTTC
.	medium-sized	TRBV7-3	TRBJ2-7	CASSLSSDGNSPLHF	TGTGCCAGCAGCTTAAGCTCTGATGGAAATTCACCCCTCCACTTC
TRBD2	.	TRBV7-3	TRBJ2-1	CASSLRLAGRSYNEQFF	TGTGCCAGCAGCTTACGACTAGCGGGACGTTCCTACAATGAGCAGTTCTTC
.	once	TRBV7-2	TRBJ1-1	CASSLSGYTEAFF	TGTGCCAGCAGCTTAAGCGGGTACACTGAAGCTTTCTTT
.	.	TRBV6-1	TRBJ1-2	CASRTTEDYGYTF	TGTGCCAGCAGAACCACAGAGGACTATGGCTACACCTTC
.	.	TRBV7-8	TRBJ1-1	CASSLEYGNEAFF	TGTGCCAGCAGCTTAGAGTACGGGAATGAAGCTTTCTTT
TRBD1	.	TRBV6-1	TRBJ2-5	CASFSVWDRGRETQYF	TGTGCCAGCTTCTCTGTATGGGACAGGGGGCGAGAGACCCAGTACTTC
.	.	TRBV7-8	TRBJ2-3	CASSLMDRTDTQYF	TGTGCCAGCAGCTTAATGGATCGCACAGATACGCAGTATTTT
TRBD1	.	TRBV10-2	TRBJ2-1	CASSEEQGRTDTQFF	TGCGCCAGCAGTGAGGAACAGGGGCGTACAGATACGCAGTTCTTC
TRBD2	many	TRBV5-4	TRBJ2-5	CASSGESGRVVETQYF	TGTGCCAGCAGCGGAGAAAGCGGGAGGGTTGTAGAGACCCAGTACTTC
.	many	TRBV10-3	TRBJ1-1	CAISESQDKNTEAFF	TGTGCCATCAGTGAGTCGCAGGACAAGAACACTGAAGCTTTCTTT
.	.	TRBV7-2	TRBJ2-7	CASSPYRGVEQYF	TGTGCCAGCAGCCCGTACAGAGGAGTCGAGCAGTACTTC
TRBD2	.	TRBV6-2/TRBV6-3	TRBJ2-7	CASSPFSGGAYSYEQYF	TGTGCCAGCAGCCCGTTTAGCGGGGGGGCCTACTCCTACGAGCAGTACTTC
.	.	TRBV10-3	TRBJ2-3	CAISVKAPSESTDTQYF	TGTGCCATCAGTGTAAAGGCCCCTAGCGAGAGCACAGATACGCAGTATTTT
TRBD2	.	TRBV7-9	TRBJ2-1	CASSSREIWSNEQFF	TGTGCCAGCAGCTCGCGGGAGATCTGGTCCAATGAGCAGTTCTTC
TRBD2	.	TRBV7-3	TRBJ2-7	CASSMDGAGSYEQYF	TGTGCCAGCAGCATGGATGGAGCGGGGAGCTACGAGCAGTACTTC
TRBD1	.	TRBV28	TRBJ1-2	CASSSNGQGNYGYTF	TGTGCCAGCAGTTCCAACGGACAGGGCAACTATGGCTACACCTTC
.	.	TRBV21-1	TRBJ2-1	CARTGGGEQFF	TGTGCCAGAACGGGAGGTGGTGAGCAGTTCTTC
.	.	TRBV7-2	TRBJ2-3	CASSLGTADTQYF	TGTGCCAGCAGCTTGGGGACGGCAGATACGCAGTATTTT
TRBD2	.	TRBV7-2	TRBJ2-1	CASSTRTSGRYNEQFF	TGTGCCAGCAGCACTCGGACTAGCGGGAGGTACAATGAGCAGTTCTTC
.	.	TRBV12-3/TRBV12-4	TRBJ1-1	CASTKLGYTEAFF	TGTGCCAGCACCAAACTTGGATACACTGAAGCTTTCTTT
.	many	TRBV6-1	TRBJ1-4	CASIVQLDGEKLFF	TGTGCCAGCATAGTTCAGTTGGACGGTGAAAAACTGTTTTTT
.	many	TRBV15	TRBJ1-1	CATSTTQGFTEAFF	TGTGCCACCAGCACTACCCAAGGGTTCACTGAAGCTTTCTTT
.	once	TRBV6-1	TRBJ2-1	CASSLITSSLGQFF	TGTGCCAGCAGTTTGATTACAAGTTCCCTTGGGCAGTTCTTC